A single sample gave rise to the 25 T cell receptor beta chains below, sequenced in a study of CD8+CD57+ T cells in acquired aplastic anemia. TCR beta VDJ and CDR3 profiling used genomic DNA as template. TCRdb called the reads again in MiXCR, with one record for every CDR3 protein. The sample contains around 250,000 distinct CDR3 sequences, 45% to 70% of which appear only once. The sample consisted of sorted CD4+, CD8+, or CD8+CD57+ T cells (not recorded which) from PBMCs. The source is a human donor with severe aplastic anemia or a healthy control (not recorded which).

This chain connects TRBV29-1 to TRBJ1-5; a weak D match, TRBD1 (5 bases). The CDR3 runs to 13 residues. V was pared by 3 bases and J by 6 bases, with 12 bases between. Germline V gene lookup returns CDR1 SQVTM and CDR2 ANQGSEA. The chain's CDR3 is CSVEGGFGQPQHF. The CDR3 DNA follows: TGCAGCGTTGAGGGGGGTTTTGGTCAGCCCCAGCATTTT.

CDR3 sequence reads: CASSSRGGLAYEQYF. In nucleotides, the CDR3 is TGTGCCAGCAGCTCAAGGGGGGGACTAGCATACGAGCAGTACTTC. The chain joins TRBV7-9 to TRBJ2-7; 9 nucleotides align to TRBD2. Germline V gives CDR1 SEHNR, CDR2 FQNEAQ (reference sequence). This CDR3 comprises 15 residues. The V and J ends lost 4 bases and 4 bases, in that order; junction bases with no gene match: 8.

Of note for this clonotype: An end of the junction differs from the germline gene, which may be a read error. The J gene is TRBJ1-5, the V gene TRBV19, with TRBD1 matching over 8 bases. The CDR3 totals 13 residues. Germline V gives CDR1 LNHDA, CDR2 SQIVND (reference sequence). CDR3 amino acids: CASSQDRGQPQHF. DNA of the CDR3: TGCGCCAGCAGCCAAGACAGGGGACAGCCCCAGCATTTT.

This clonotype was found many times. V gene TRBV2 combines with J gene TRBJ2-1; 10 nucleotides align to TRBD1. J lost 3 bases, V lost 5 bases, and 4 bases had no gene match. Germline V gives CDR1 SNHLY, CDR2 FYNNEI. The CDR3 runs to 15 residues. CDR3 sequence reads: CASSSTGGDYNEQFF. The CDR3 DNA is TGTGCCAGCAGTTCGACAGGGGGCGACTACAATGAGCAGTTCTTC.

The gene calls are TRBV20-1 and TRBJ2-7; TRBD1 matches at 9 bases. The CDR3 consists of 15 residues. The V gene end was trimmed by 2 bases and the J gene end by 4 bases; junction bases not matched to a gene: 9. From germline, CDR1 is DFQATT and CDR2 SNEGSKA (reference sequence). Written as DNA, the CDR3 is TGCAGTGCTAGACCCTCGGGGACAGGGCATTACGAGCAGTACTTC. It specifies CSARPSGTGHYEQYF.

Only a few counts were recorded for this clonotype. J is TRBJ2-2 and V is TRBV27; TRBD2 matches at 7 bases. The CDR3 sequence is 15 residues long. Per the germline V gene, CDR1 is MNHEY and CDR2 is SMNVEV (reference sequence). Germline trimming cut 7 bases from V and 4 bases from J; bases unmatched to any gene: 9. Here the CDR3 DNA reads TGTGCCAGCACCCTATGGGGGGGGGTCACCGGGGAGCTGTTTTTT. This sequence encodes CASTLWGGVTGELFF.

The genes are TRBV12-3 or TRBV12-4 and TRBJ1-3; no clear D gene. This CDR3 comprises 14 residues. The V end lost 7 bases, the J end lost 4 bases, and 14 bases lay between the germline ends. CDR3 bases: TGTGCCAGCACTCGACAAGAGGGAGGAAACACCATATATTTT. This translates into CASTRQEGGNTIYF.

This clonotype came up many times. CDR3 nucleotide sequence: TGTGCCAGCAGTTCCCTCCCAGGGGGCATTAACACCGGGGAGCTGTTTTTT. Translating gives CASSSLPGGINTGELFF. The rearrangement joins TRBV9 to TRBJ2-2; 8 bases agree with TRBD1. CDR3 length: 17 residues. Germline V gene data show CDR1 as SGDLS and CDR2 as YYNGEE. After removal of 5 bases from V and 2 bases from J, the junction contained 11 bases not matched to a gene.

In its sample, this clonotype was seen many times. The rearrangement links TRBV5-6 to TRBJ2-5; TRBD2 might be the D (5 bases). The germline gives CDR1 SGHDT, CDR2 YYEEEE. Deletions cut 0 bases from V and 7 bases from J, with 10 bases between. This CDR3 has 13 amino acids. DNA for the CDR3: TGTGCCAGCAGCTTGGGCGCGGGCGGGACCCAGTACTTC. Its translation is CASSLGAGGTQYF.

Worth noting for this clonotype: The junction differs from germline at one of its ends, possibly a read error. Here the CDR3 reads CASSQDRRTSGRKDGELFF. The CDR3 nucleotides are TGCGCCAGCAGCCAAGATAGGAGGACTAGCGGGAGGAAGGACGGGGAGCTGTTTTTT. V gene TRBV7-3 combines with J gene TRBJ2-2; 14 bases line up with TRBD2. The CDR3 runs to 19 residues. Germline CDR1 is SGHTA and CDR2 is FQGTGA.

This clonotype was counted a few times. The genes are TRBV19 and TRBJ1-1; perhaps TRBD1 as D (5 bases). Germline V gives CDR1 LNHDA, CDR2 SQIVND (reference sequence). The CDR3 loop spans 14 amino acids. V was cut by 5 bases and J by 0 bases, with 10 bases left in between. This chain's CDR3 is CASSPTGLNTEAFF. The CDR3, as DNA: TGTGCCAGTAGTCCTACAGGACTGAACACTGAAGCTTTCTTT.

This clonotype was detected only a few times. A much more abundant neighbour one base away suggests this may be a read error. Since the CDR3 does not end with the conserved phenylalanine or tryptophan, this likely comes from a read error. The rearrangement joins TRBV6-1 to TRBJ1-1; D is ambiguous. V gave up 6 bases and J gave up 1 base, with 3 bases separating them. The CDR3 has 11 residues. Germline loops: CDR1 MNHNS, CDR2 SASEGT. In DNA form, the CDR3 reads TGTGCCAGCAGGGAGAACACTGAAGCTTTCTCT. Translation: CASRENTEAFS.

The chain couples TRBV9 to TRBJ2-3, with 7 bases that match TRBD2. V shed 4 bases and J 2 bases; nucleotides not matched to a gene: 7. Germline V gene sequence: CDR1 SGDLS, CDR2 YYNGEE. The CDR3 runs to 15 residues. The CDR3 bases are TGTGCCAGCAGCTCGACTAGCCGACACACAGATACGCAGTATTTT. Translated: CASSSTSRHTDTQYF.

This chain joins TRBV19 and TRBJ2-7; TRBD2 agrees at 10 bases. Germline V gene lookup returns CDR1 LNHDA and CDR2 SQIVND (reference sequence). J was trimmed by 9 bases and V by 6 bases; bases with no gene match: 14. The CDR3 extends over 15 amino acids. The CDR3 protein is CASRPSSGGQIRQYF. The CDR3 nucleotides read TGTGCCAGTAGGCCTTCTAGCGGGGGCCAGATACGGCAGTACTTC.

The chain is built from TRBV9 and TRBJ1-1; D possibly corresponds to TRBD1 (6 bases). Germline assignment: CDR1 SGDLS and CDR2 YYNGEE. The CDR3 is 15 amino acids. The V end was cut by 3 bases, the J end by 1 base, with 13 bases between. CDR3 sequence: CASSATGFANTEAFF. The CDR3, as DNA: TGTGCCAGCAGCGCTACAGGGTTTGCGAACACTGAAGCTTTCTTT.

This chain connects TRBV15 to TRBJ2-6; D gene unclear. This CDR3 has 16 amino acids. Per the germline V gene, CDR1 is LNHNV and CDR2 is YYDKDF (reference sequence). Trimming pared 6 bases from V and 4 bases from J, leaving 16 bases between. The CDR3 DNA reads TGTGCCACCAGTAGTCATTCTGGGTCCGGGGCCAACGTCCTGACTTTC. Protein: CATSSHSGSGANVLTF.

This clonotype was observed at least ten times. J is TRBJ1-5 and V is TRBV2, with 8 bases fitting TRBD1. Germline V gene lookup returns CDR1 SNHLY and CDR2 FYNNEI. J lost 6 bases, V lost 4 bases, and 5 bases had no gene match. The CDR3 extends over 14 amino acids. Here the CDR3 reads CASSADRGGQPQHF. The CDR3 bases are TGTGCCAGCAGTGCCGACAGGGGCGGTCAGCCCCAGCATTTT.

This chain uses TRBV7-6 with TRBJ2-5; TRBD1 might be the D (6 bases). The CDR3 is 16 amino acids. V dropped 3 bases and J dropped 1 base, with 15 bases sitting between them. CDR1 and CDR2 from the germline V gene are SGHVS and FNYEAQ. The CDR3 DNA is TGTGCCAGCAGCTTCGGACAGACTTATTCCCAAGAGACCCAGTACTTC. It is translated as CASSFGQTYSQETQYF.

In the case of this clonotype: Being one base from a much bigger clone, this may be a read error. The CDR3 protein is CASSADKGYEKLFF. In nucleotides, the CDR3 is TGTGCCAGCAGCGCGGACAAGGGGTACGAAAAACTGTTTTTT. This chain joins TRBV7-6 and TRBJ1-4; D might be TRBD1 (5 bases). Trimming left V 5 bases short and J 8 bases short, with 15 bases between. Germline values: CDR1 SGHVS, CDR2 FNYEAQ. CDR3 length: 14 residues.

This clonotype was picked up many times. The rearrangement links TRBV7-3 to TRBJ1-5, with D possibly TRBD1 on 5 matching bases. V was trimmed by 0 bases and J by 9 bases, leaving 9 bases between them. The CDR3 is made up of 13 amino acids. Germline lookup yields CDR1 SGHTA and CDR2 FQGTGA. Here the CDR3 DNA reads TGTGCCAGCAGCTTAACGGGGGGAGGGCCCCAGCATTTT. It yields the protein CASSLTGGGPQHF.

The chain is built from TRBV12-3 or TRBV12-4 and TRBJ2-2; TRBD1 agrees at 8 bases. V was pared by 3 bases and J by 6 bases, with 9 bases of the junction left unmatched. The CDR3 spans 16 residues. DNA for the CDR3: TGTGCCAGCAGTTTTGACGGACAGGGTTCGGCCGGGGAGCTGTTTTTT. Residues: CASSFDGQGSAGELFF.

This clonotype appeared a single time. At one end, the junction sequence differs from germline, possibly due to a read error. The V call is TRBV5-8, the J call TRBJ1-5; D is ambiguous. The CDR3 has 15 residues. CDR1 is SGHTS and CDR2 is YDEGEE in the germline V gene. CDR3 protein: CASSLTDPNSQPQHF. The CDR3 DNA follows: TGCGCCAGCAGCTTAACGGACCCGAACAGTCAGCCCCAGCATTTT.

This sequence joins TRBV6-5 and TRBJ2-7, with 7 bases fitting TRBD1. There are 15 residues in the CDR3. J was trimmed by 1 base and V by 1 base; bases with no gene match: 4. Germline V gene sequence: CDR1 MNHEY, CDR2 SVGAGI. CDR3 loop: CASSYWAGGSYEQYF. In DNA form, the CDR3 reads TGTGCCAGCAGTTACTGGGCAGGGGGATCCTACGAGCAGTACTTC.

This clonotype was recorded a few times. The chain couples TRBV20-1 to TRBJ2-7; D call uncertain. The CDR3 extends over 10 amino acids. Trimming took 3 bases from V and 7 from J, leaving 7 bases between them. Looked up from germline, CDR1 is DFQATT and CDR2 is SNEGSKA (reference sequence). CDR3 bases: TGCAGTGCTAGTCAGTTTGAGCAGTACTTC. The encoded protein is CSASQFEQYF.

The rearrangement links TRBV7-2 to TRBJ2-5, with no clear D. The V and J ends lost 5 bases and 5 bases respectively, with 12 bases between them. The CDR3 length is 13 residues. Germline values: CDR1 SGHTA, CDR2 FQGNSA. CDR3 nucleotides: TGTGCCAGCAGCCAAGTTCTGGGCGAGACCCAGTACTTC. This codes for CASSQVLGETQYF.